A selection of T cell receptor beta chains follows, all from one sample in a study of early T cells in non-severe SARS-CoV-2 infection. TCRdb re-called the 5' RACE reads with MiXCR, one entry per CDR3 protein. This table has about 92,000 distinct CDR3 sequences, 11% to 15% appearing once. The sample comprised whole blood. All receptors derive from an adult who was a healthcare worker with PCR-confirmed SARS-CoV-2 infection or an uninfected control (not recorded which). The CDR3 runs from the conserved cysteine through the conserved F or W. Fields, in order: CDR3 protein, CDR3 DNA, J gene, V gene, CDR3 length, D gene, clone size. D genes are given only for firm matches. Rows give clone size only sometimes, using once, few, many, or a class for an expanded clone.

CDR3aa: CASTNRVSYNEQFF
CDR3nt: TGTGCCAGCACCAACAGGGTCTCATACAATGAGCAGTTCTTC
j_gene: TRBJ2-1
v_gene: TRBV7-9
len: 14
d_gene: NA
abundance: NA

CDR3aa: CATSRGTGTGPREQYF
CDR3nt: TGTGCCACCAGCAGAGGAACCGGGACAGGGCCCCGCGAGCAGTACTTC
j_gene: TRBJ2-7
v_gene: TRBV15
len: 16
d_gene: TRBD1
abundance: few

CDR3aa: CASSLWGENYGYTF
CDR3nt: TGTGCCAGCAGTTTATGGGGAGAAAACTATGGCTACACCTTC
j_gene: TRBJ1-2
v_gene: TRBV28
len: 14
d_gene: NA
abundance: many

CDR3aa: CASSELIGVAFF
CDR3nt: TGTGCCAGCAGTGAACTGATAGGGGTCGCTTTCTTT
j_gene: TRBJ1-1
v_gene: TRBV25-1
len: 12
d_gene: NA
abundance: NA

CDR3aa: CASSILPTGTQPQHF
CDR3nt: TGTGCCAGTAGTATTCTCCCGACAGGGACACAGCCCCAGCATTTT
j_gene: TRBJ1-5
v_gene: TRBV19
len: 15
d_gene: TRBD1
abundance: NA

CDR3aa: CASSPGTYLSSYEQYF
CDR3nt: TGTGCCAGCAGTCCCGGGACATACCTTAGCTCCTACGAGCAGTACTTC
j_gene: TRBJ2-7
v_gene: TRBV2
len: 16
d_gene: NA
abundance: NA

CDR3aa: CASSSLHLAGGLYNEQFF
CDR3nt: TGCGCCAGCAGCTCCCTCCATTTAGCGGGGGGCCTCTACAATGAGCAGTTCTTC
j_gene: TRBJ2-1
v_gene: TRBV7-3
len: 18
d_gene: TRBD2
abundance: NA

CDR3aa: CASSYSTGNYGYTF
CDR3nt: TGTGCCAGCAGTTACTCGACGGGTAACTATGGCTACACCTTC
j_gene: TRBJ1-2
v_gene: TRBV6-6
len: 14
d_gene: NA
abundance: NA

CDR3aa: CASSLSGTDTQYF
CDR3nt: TGTGCCAGCAGTTTGTCCGGGACAGATACGCAGTATTTT
j_gene: TRBJ2-3
v_gene: TRBV28
len: 13
d_gene: NA
abundance: many

CDR3aa: CASSSWTSGGAEKETQYF
CDR3nt: TGTGCCAGCAGTTCATGGACTAGCGGGGGGGCCGAGAAAGAGACCCAGTACTTC
j_gene: TRBJ2-5
v_gene: TRBV6-5
len: 18
d_gene: TRBD2
abundance: few

CDR3aa: CASSLGGPYNEQFF
CDR3nt: TGTGCCAGCAGCCTAGGGGGCCCTTACAATGAGCAGTTCTTC
j_gene: TRBJ2-1
v_gene: TRBV3-1
len: 14
d_gene: TRBD1
abundance: NA